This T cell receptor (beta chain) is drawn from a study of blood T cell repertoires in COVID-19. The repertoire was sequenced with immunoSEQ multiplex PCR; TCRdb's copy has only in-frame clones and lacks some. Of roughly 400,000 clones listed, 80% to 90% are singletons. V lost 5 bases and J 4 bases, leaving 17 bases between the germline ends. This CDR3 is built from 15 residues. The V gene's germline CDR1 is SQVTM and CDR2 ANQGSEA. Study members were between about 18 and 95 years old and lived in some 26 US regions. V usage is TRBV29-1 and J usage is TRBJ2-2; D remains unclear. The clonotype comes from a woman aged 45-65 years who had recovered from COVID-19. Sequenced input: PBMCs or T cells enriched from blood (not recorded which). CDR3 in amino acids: CSVFQAFPGTGELFF. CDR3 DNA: TGCAGCGTTTTCCAGGCCTTCCCCGGCACCGGGGAGCTGTTTTTT.